This T cell receptor beta chain was retrieved from a study of cytomegalovirus exposure and HLA in healthy donors. Study details: Unique TCRs from HLA-typed donors, 85 million to 100 million of them, were held in an early data release.

As for the donors, each was a healthy bone marrow donor. 60 Vbeta and 13 Jbeta primers were used in PCR. This table comes from immunoSEQ multiplex PCR, and its TCRdb copy is limited to in-frame clones, with some not included. The table includes 200,000 or so clones, 82% detected once. This TCR was sampled from a boy aged 2-9 years in good health and CMV-seronegative. Sequenced: PBMCs.

The CDR3 nucleotides are TGTGCCACCAGCCCTACGGGGGTACCGGGGAACACTGAAGCTTTCTTT. Residues: CATSPTGVPGNTEAFF. The rearrangement joins TRBV15 to TRBJ1-1; D perhaps matches TRBD1 (5 bases). There are 16 residues in the CDR3. Germline CDR1 is LNHNV and CDR2 is YYDKDF (reference sequence). The V end was cut by 5 bases, the J end by 1 base, with 17 bases between.